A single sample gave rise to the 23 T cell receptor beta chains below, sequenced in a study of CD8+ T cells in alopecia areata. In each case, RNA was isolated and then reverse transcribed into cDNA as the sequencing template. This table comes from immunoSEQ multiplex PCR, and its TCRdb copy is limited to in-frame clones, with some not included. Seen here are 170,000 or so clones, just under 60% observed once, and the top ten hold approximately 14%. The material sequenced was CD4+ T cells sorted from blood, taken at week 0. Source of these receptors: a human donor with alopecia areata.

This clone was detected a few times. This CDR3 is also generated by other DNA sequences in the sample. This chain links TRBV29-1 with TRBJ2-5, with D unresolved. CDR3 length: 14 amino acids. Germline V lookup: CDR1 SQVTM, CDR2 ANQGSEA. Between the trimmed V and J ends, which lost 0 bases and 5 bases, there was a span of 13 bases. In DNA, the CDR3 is TGCAGCGTTGAAGATCCGGGCCCCGAGGAGACCCAGTACTTC. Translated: CSVEDPGPEETQYF.

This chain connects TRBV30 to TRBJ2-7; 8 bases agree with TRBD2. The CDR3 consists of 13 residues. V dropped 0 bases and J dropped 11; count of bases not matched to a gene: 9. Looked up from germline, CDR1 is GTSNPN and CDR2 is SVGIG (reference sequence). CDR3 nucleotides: TGTGCCTGGAGTGTACCAACTAGCGGTACAGAGTACTTC. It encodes CAWSVPTSGTEYF.

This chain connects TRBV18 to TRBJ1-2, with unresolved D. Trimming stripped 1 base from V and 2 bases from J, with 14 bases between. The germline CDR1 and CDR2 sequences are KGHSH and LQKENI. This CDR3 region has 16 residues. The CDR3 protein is CASSPRSGSQNYGYTF. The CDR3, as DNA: TGTGCCAGCTCACCACGTTCCGGGAGTCAGAACTATGGCTACACCTTC.

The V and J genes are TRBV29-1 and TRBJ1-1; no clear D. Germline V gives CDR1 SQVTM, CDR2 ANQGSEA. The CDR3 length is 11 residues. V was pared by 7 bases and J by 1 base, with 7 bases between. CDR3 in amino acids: CSAQQNTEAFF. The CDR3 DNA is TGCAGCGCACAACAGAACACTGAAGCTTTCTTT.

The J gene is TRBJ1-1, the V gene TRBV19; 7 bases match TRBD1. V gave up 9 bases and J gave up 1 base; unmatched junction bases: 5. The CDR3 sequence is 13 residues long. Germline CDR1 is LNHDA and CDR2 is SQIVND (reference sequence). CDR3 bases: TGTGCCAGCCGGGACAGACCGAACACTGAAGCTTTCTTT. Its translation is CASRDRPNTEAFF. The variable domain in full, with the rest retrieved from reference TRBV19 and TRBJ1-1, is DGGITQSPKYLFRKEGQNVTLSCEQNLNHDAMYWYRQDPGQGLRLIYYSQIVNDFQKGDIAEGYSVSREKKESFPLTVTSAQKNPTAFYLCASRDRPNTEAFFGQGTRLTVV.

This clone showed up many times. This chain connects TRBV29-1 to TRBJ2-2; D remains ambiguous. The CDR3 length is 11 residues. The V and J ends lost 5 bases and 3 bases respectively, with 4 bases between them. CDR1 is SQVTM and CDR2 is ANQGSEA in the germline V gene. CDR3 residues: CSVMDTGELFF. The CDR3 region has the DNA TGCAGCGTTATGGACACCGGGGAGCTGTTTTTT.

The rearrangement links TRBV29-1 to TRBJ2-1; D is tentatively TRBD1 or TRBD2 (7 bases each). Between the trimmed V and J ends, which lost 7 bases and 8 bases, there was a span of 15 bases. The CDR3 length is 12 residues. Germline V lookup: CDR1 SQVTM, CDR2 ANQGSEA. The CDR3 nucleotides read TGCAGCGCTTCGACAGGGAGGGATGAGCAGTTCTTC. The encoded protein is CSASTGRDEQFF.

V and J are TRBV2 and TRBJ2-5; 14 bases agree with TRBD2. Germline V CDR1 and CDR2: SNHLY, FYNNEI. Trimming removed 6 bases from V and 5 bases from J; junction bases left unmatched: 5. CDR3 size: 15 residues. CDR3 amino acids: CASRPGLAGVETQYF. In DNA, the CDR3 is TGTGCCAGCAGGCCGGGACTAGCGGGGGTGGAGACCCAGTACTTC.

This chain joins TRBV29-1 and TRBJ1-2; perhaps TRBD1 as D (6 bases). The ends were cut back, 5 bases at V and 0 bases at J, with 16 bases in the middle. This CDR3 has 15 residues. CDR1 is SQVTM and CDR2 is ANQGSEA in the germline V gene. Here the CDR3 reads CSVTPSGVPNYGYTF. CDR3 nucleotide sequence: TGCAGCGTTACACCCTCAGGGGTACCTAACTATGGCTACACCTTC. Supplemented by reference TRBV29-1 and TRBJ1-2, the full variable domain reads SAVISQKPSRDICQRGTSLTIQCQVDSQVTMMFWYRQQPGQSLTLIATANQGSEATYESGFVIDKFPISRPNLTFSTLTVSNMSPEDSSIYLCSVTPSGVPNYGYTFGSGTRLTVV.

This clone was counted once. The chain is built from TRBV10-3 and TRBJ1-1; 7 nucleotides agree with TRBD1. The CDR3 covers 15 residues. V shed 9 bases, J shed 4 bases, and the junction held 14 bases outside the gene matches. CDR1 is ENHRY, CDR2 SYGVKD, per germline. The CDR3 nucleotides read TGTGCCATACGACAGGGCACGATCGGCGGCACTGAAGCTTTCTTT. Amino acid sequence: CAIRQGTIGGTEAFF.

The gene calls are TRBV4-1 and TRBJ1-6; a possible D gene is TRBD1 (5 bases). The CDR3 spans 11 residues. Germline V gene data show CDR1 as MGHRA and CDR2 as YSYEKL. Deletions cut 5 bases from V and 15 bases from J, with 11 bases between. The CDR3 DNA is TGCGCCAGCAGCGACCCGGGACTCCTCCACTTT. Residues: CASSDPGLLHF.

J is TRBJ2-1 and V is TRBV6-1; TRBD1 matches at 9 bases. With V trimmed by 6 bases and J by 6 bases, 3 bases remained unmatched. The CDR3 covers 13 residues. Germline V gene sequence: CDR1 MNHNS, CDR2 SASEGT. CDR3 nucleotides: TGTGCCAGCAGACGGGACAGGGCCAATGAGCAGTTCTTC. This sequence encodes CASRRDRANEQFF.

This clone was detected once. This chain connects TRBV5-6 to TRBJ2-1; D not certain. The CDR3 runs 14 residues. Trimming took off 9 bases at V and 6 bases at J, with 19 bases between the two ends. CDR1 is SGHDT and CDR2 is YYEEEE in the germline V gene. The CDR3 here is CATLKSGRSNEQFF. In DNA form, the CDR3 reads TGTGCCACCCTAAAGTCTGGAAGAAGCAATGAGCAGTTCTTC. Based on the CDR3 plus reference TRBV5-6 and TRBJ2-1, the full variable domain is DAGVTQSPTHLIKTRGQQVTLRCSPKSGHDTVSWYQQALGQGPQFIFQYYEEEERQRGNFPDRFSGHQFPNYSSELNVNALLLGDSALYLCATLKSGRSNEQFFGPGTRLTVL.

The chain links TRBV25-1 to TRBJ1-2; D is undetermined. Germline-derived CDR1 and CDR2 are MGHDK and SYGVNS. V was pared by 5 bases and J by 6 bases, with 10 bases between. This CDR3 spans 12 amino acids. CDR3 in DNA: TGTGCCAGCAGTCGGGGATGGGATGGCTACACCTTC. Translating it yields CASSRGWDGYTF.

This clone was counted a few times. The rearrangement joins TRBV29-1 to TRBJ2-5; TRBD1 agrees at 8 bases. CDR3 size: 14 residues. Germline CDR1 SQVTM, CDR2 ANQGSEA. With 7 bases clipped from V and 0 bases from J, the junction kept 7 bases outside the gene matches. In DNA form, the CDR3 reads TGCAGCGGACGGACAGGGATGTACCAAGAGACCCAGTACTTC. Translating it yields CSGRTGMYQETQYF.

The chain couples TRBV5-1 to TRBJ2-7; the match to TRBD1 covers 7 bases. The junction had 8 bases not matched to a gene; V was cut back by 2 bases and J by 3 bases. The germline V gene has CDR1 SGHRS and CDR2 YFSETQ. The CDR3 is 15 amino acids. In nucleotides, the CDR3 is TGCGCCAGCAGCTTAACCACAGGGGAGAACTACGAGCAGTACTTC. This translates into CASSLTTGENYEQYF.

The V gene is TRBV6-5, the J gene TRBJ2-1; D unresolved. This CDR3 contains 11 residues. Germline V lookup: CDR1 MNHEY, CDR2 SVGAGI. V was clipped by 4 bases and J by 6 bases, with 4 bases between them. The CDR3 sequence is CASSSLNEQFF. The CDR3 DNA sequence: TGTGCCAGCAGTTCACTCAATGAGCAGTTCTTC.

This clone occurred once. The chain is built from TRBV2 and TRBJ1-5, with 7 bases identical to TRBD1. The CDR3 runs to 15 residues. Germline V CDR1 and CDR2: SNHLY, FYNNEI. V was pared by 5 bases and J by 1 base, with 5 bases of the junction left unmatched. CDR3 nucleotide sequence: TGTGCCAGCAGTTACAGGGGAGGAAGCAATCAGCCCCAGCATTTT. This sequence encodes CASSYRGGSNQPQHF.

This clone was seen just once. The CDR3 loop reads CASISGQGPDTQYF. CDR3 DNA sequence: TGTGCCTCCATATCGGGACAGGGTCCAGATACGCAGTATTTT. V is TRBV19 and J is TRBJ2-3; 9 bases match TRBD1. The V and J ends lost 11 bases and 4 bases, in that order; junction bases with no gene match: 10. Germline CDR1 is LNHDA and CDR2 is SQIVND (reference sequence). The CDR3 runs 14 residues.

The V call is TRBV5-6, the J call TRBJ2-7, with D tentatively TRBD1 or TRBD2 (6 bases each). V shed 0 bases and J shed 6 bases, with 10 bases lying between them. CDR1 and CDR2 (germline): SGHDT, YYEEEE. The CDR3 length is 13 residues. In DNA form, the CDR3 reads TGTGCCAGCAGCTTGGTCGGGGGCGGCGAGCAGTACTTC. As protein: CASSLVGGGEQYF.

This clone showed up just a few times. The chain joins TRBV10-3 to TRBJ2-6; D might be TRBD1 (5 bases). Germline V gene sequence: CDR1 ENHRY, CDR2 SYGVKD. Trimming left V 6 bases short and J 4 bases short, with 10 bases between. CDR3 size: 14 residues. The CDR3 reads CAIRLGAGANVLTF. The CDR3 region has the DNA TGTGCCATCAGGTTAGGGGCCGGGGCCAACGTCCTGACTTTC.

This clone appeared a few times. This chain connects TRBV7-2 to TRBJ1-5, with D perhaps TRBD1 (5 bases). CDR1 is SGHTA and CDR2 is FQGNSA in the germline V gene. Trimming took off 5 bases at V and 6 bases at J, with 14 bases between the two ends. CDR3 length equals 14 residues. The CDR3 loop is CASSRRQGGQPQHF. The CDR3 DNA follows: TGTGCCAGCAGCCGCCGCCAGGGTGGTCAGCCCCAGCATTTT.

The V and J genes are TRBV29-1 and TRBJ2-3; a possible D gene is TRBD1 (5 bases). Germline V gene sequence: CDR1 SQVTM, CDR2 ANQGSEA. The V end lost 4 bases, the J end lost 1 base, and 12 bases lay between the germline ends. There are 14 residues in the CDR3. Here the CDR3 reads CSVGKTTGTDTQYF. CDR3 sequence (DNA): TGCAGCGTTGGAAAAACGACAGGCACAGATACGCAGTATTTT.